Listed below are T cell receptor beta chains from one sample, sequenced in a study of cytomegalovirus exposure and HLA in healthy donors. Only in-frame clones appear in the TCRdb table, and some are missing; sequencing was by immunoSEQ multiplex PCR. Of about 130,000 clones listed, 70% to 75% are singletons. The source material was PBMCs. These receptors all stem from a male donor in good health and CMV-seronegative. CDR3s leave out the opening cysteine and the closing phenylalanine or tryptophan. Each record gives: J gene, V gene, D gene, CDR3 protein. The D gene is left open where the match is weak.

>TRBJ1-1|TRBV5-1|-
ASSPREGGDTEAF
>TRBJ1-4|TRBV4-2|TRBD1
ASSPGTANNEKLF
>TRBJ1-5|TRBV27|-
ASSLSGFNQPQH
>TRBJ1-2|TRBV4-2|TRBD1
ASSTQTGNYGYT
>TRBJ2-2|TRBV6-1|-
AGSGVTGELF
>TRBJ2-7|TRBV5-6|-
ASSLVGSTYEQY
>TRBJ1-5|TRBV28|-
ASRESNQPQH
>TRBJ1-5|TRBV7-6|TRBD1
ASSPGTGPIQPQH
>TRBJ2-2|TRBV19|TRBD2
ASSQTSGRVSAGELF
>TRBJ2-3|TRBV9|TRBD1
ASSVLVQGDTQY
>TRBJ1-5|TRBV27|TRBD1
ASSFTGGWQPQH
>TRBJ2-7|TRBV6-6|TRBD1
ASSRTGQSYEQY
>TRBJ1-1|TRBV5-5|-
ASSLWSHTEAF
>TRBJ1-1|TRBV5-6|-
ASSLPRMNTEAF
>TRBJ1-1|TRBV2|-
ASRIANTEAF
>TRBJ1-5|TRBV7-9|-
EPGWPQH
>TRBJ2-7|TRBV4-2|-
ASSQVGLPYEQY
>TRBJ2-1|TRBV7-6|-
ASSLFSGPNNEQF
>TRBJ2-7|TRBV4-2|-
ASSQEPGGRHEQY
>TRBJ1-4|TRBV5-1|-
ASSFGGNEDEKLF
>TRBJ2-2|TRBV6-5|-
ASSYGERQNTGELF
>TRBJ1-1|TRBV6-5|TRBD1
ASRPQGQLGSGAF
>TRBJ2-7|TRBV5-4|TRBD1
ASSSGQMGEQY
>TRBJ1-5|TRBV28|TRBD1
ASSASRGQGFQPQH
>TRBJ2-7|TRBV5-1|TRBD2
ASSLPGLAASYEQY
>TRBJ2-2|TRBV13|TRBD2
ASSSTHRRLAGVRGELF
>TRBJ1-2|TRBV5-6|TRBD1
ASSLELWTGNDGYT
>TRBJ1-1|TRBV19|TRBD1
ASSILGQANTEAF
>TRBJ1-2|TRBV19|-
ASSDPYRTYHYGYT
>TRBJ2-1|TRBV9|TRBD2
ASSDYSSGNNEQF
>TRBJ2-5|TRBV10-3|-
AISGQGQETQY
>TRBJ2-7|TRBV19|TRBD1
ASRPGQGTYEQY
>TRBJ2-7|TRBV27|-
ASSRSGPSYEQY
>TRBJ2-3|TRBV10-3|-
AISVEVPFITDTQY
>TRBJ2-3|TRBV5-4|-
ASRTTPTSTDTQY
>TRBJ2-7|TRBV2|TRBD1
ASSNSASRQGSEQY
>TRBJ1-4|TRBV5-1|TRBD1
ASSLARQGGEKLF
>TRBJ1-5|TRBV15|TRBD1
ATSRDRGVNQPQH
>TRBJ2-2|TRBV7-3|-
ASSDLVGANTGELF
>TRBJ2-5|TRBV19|TRBD2
ASLGRAQETQY
>TRBJ2-1|TRBV5-4|TRBD2
ASSLELAGGNEQF
>TRBJ1-2|TRBV6-6|-
ASSFGGDGYT
>TRBJ1-3|TRBV7-9|TRBD1
ASSTTGTGTGNTIY
>TRBJ2-7|TRBV19|TRBD1
ASSISPRGQDEQY
>TRBJ2-1|TRBV6-6|TRBD2
ASSLRAGTRRQF
>TRBJ2-7|TRBV4-3|TRBD2
ASSLGVAGDYEQY
>TRBJ1-5|TRBV2|-
ASNLDSNQPQH